This T cell receptor beta chain was sequenced for a study of CD8 T cells in Susac syndrome. Study conclusions and caveats: The number of individuals included in the study's TCR sequencing and HLA analysis was acknowledged as relatively small.

The CDR3 length is 13 residues. The germline V gene has CDR1 MNHEY and CDR2 SMNVEV (reference sequence). The V end was cut by 3 bases, the J end by 7 bases, with 12 bases between. Comments on this clonotype: Its antigen is undetermined.

Random hexamers were used to reverse transcribe an amount of roughly 0.45 to 1 ug RNA. TCRdb used MiXCR to reprocess the immunoSEQ multiplex PCR reads, holding one entry per CDR3 protein. Here the sample spans roughly 190,000 distinct CDR3 sequences, about 94% being singletons. The sample comprised CD4+ T cells from PBMCs. The clonotype originates from a human donor in good health. The rearrangement links TRBV27 to TRBJ1-1; TRBD1 might be the D (5 bases). CDR3 protein: CASSLRGEGEAFF. As DNA, the CDR3 is TGTGCCAGCAGTTTGAGGGGAGAGGGTGAAGCTTTCTTT.